These 25 T cell receptor beta chains share one sample of origin, sequenced in a study of long-term antiretroviral therapy in people with HIV. At survey level, the immunoSEQ assay was run in its v3.0 version. The method was immunoSEQ multiplex PCR; TCRdb's version includes in-frame clones alone and lacks a portion of them. Among some 5,000 clones listed, around four fifths were seen once. The sequences come from unsorted PBMCs, collected 1.8 years before starting antiretroviral therapy. These receptors came from a man aged 35-49 years with HIV.

This sequence joins TRBV6-4 and TRBJ2-1, with D possibly being TRBD2 (6 bases). The CDR3 totals 13 residues. The germline V gene has CDR1 MRHNA and CDR2 SNTAGT. V was clipped by 10 bases and J by 0 bases, with 10 bases between them. The DNA of the CDR3 is TGTGCCACTTCTAGCGACTCCTACAATGAGCAGTTCTTC. This encodes CATSSDSYNEQFF.

On this clone: In the same sample, other DNA sequences code for this CDR3. The V call is TRBV27, the J call TRBJ2-5, with 9 bases identical to TRBD1. The CDR3 has 16 amino acids. V lost 6 bases, J lost 2 bases, and 10 bases stayed unmatched. Germline values: CDR1 MNHEY, CDR2 SMNVEV (reference sequence). The CDR3 here is CASSPLFDRGQETQYF. DNA for the CDR3: TGTGCCAGCAGCCCCCTCTTTGACAGGGGGCAAGAGACCCAGTACTTC.

In this sample, this clone is medium-sized. This chain links TRBV7-2 with TRBJ2-7; 8 nucleotides align to TRBD1. Germline CDR1 is SGHTA and CDR2 is FQGNSA. Unmatched junction bases numbered 7, after V lost 7 bases and J lost 2 bases. The CDR3 is 14 amino acids. The DNA for the CDR3 is TGTGCCAGCACCTCCGGACAGGGACCCTACGAGCAGTACTTC. Amino acid sequence: CASTSGQGPYEQYF.

The chain joins TRBV7-2 to TRBJ1-4; D is unresolved. Trimming cost V 0 bases and J 7 bases, with 9 bases left between them. The CDR3 length is 14 residues. Germline CDR1 and CDR2: SGHTA and FQGNSA. The CDR3 here is CASSLAASGEKLFF. The CDR3, as DNA: TGTGCCAGCAGCTTAGCCGCCTCTGGTGAAAAACTGTTTTTT. Full variable domain (missing parts from reference TRBV7-2 and TRBJ1-4): GAGVSQSPSNKVTEKGKDVELRCDPISGHTALYWYRQSLGQGLEFLIYFQGNSAPDKSGLPSDRFSAERTGGSVSTLTIQRTQQEDSAVYLCASSLAASGEKLFFGSGTQLSVL.

This chain joins TRBV7-9 and TRBJ2-2, with 7 bases aligning to TRBD2. Germline CDR1 and CDR2: SEHNR and FQNEAQ (reference sequence). V was pared by 5 bases and J by 2 bases, with 5 bases of the junction left unmatched. The CDR3 is 15 residues long. DNA for the CDR3: TGTGCCAGCAGCGCTAGCGGAGTAAACACCGGGGAGCTGTTTTTT. Translated, it gives CASSASGVNTGELFF.

The CDR3, as DNA: TGTGCCATCAGTGAGTCGCTGGGCTTAGCCAAAAACATTCAGTACTTC. Translated, it gives CAISESLGLAKNIQYF. The genes are TRBV10-3 and TRBJ2-4; unclear D gene. The CDR3 runs to 16 residues. Germline V gives CDR1 ENHRY, CDR2 SYGVKD. Trimming removed 0 bases from V and 0 bases from J, with 9 bases in between.

The chain carries TRBV14 and TRBJ1-3, with D tentatively TRBD1 (5 bases). CDR3 length: 13 amino acids. Germline V CDR1 and CDR2: SGHDN, FVKESK. Trimming took 4 bases from V and 5 from J, leaving 9 bases between them. This chain's CDR3 is CASSLPGRNTIYF. The CDR3 region has the DNA TGTGCCAGCAGCCTGCCAGGGAGAAACACCATATATTTT.

This clone turned up a few times. A much larger clone is a single base away; this may be a read error. Within the sample, other DNA sequences also encode this same CDR3. The J gene is TRBJ2-1, the V gene TRBV27, with 11 positions matching TRBD2. The CDR3 runs to 15 residues. J was trimmed by 4 bases and V by 4 bases; bases with no gene match: 3. Germline CDR1 reads MNHEY; CDR2 reads SMNVEV (reference sequence). CDR3 DNA: TGTGCCAGCAGTTACCCTAGCGGGAGGTACAATGAGCAGTTCTTC. This gives the protein CASSYPSGRYNEQFF.

V is TRBV19 and J is TRBJ2-3; D unresolved. The CDR3 has 13 residues. V lost 4 bases, J lost 6 bases, and 11 bases lay in between. Germline V gives CDR1 LNHDA, CDR2 SQIVND (reference sequence). As DNA, the CDR3 is TGTGCCAGTAGTACATCTCGTTTGGATACGCAGTATTTT. It codes for CASSTSRLDTQYF.

The V and J genes are TRBV28 and TRBJ1-4; D uncertain. CDR1 is MDHEN and CDR2 is SYDVKM in the germline V gene. The CDR3 extends over 16 amino acids. Trimming removed 5 bases from V and 6 bases from J, with 19 bases in between. CDR3: CASSTSSIEHDEKLFF. The DNA for the CDR3 is TGTGCCAGCAGTACCTCGAGCATTGAGCATGATGAAAAACTGTTTTTT.

V gene TRBV28 combines with J gene TRBJ2-6, with D uncertain. Germline V gene data show CDR1 as MDHEN and CDR2 as SYDVKM. The CDR3 runs 16 residues. Trimming left V 4 bases short and J 0 bases short, with 10 bases between. CDR3 amino acids: CASSSELLSGANVLTF. CDR3 in DNA: TGTGCCAGCAGTTCGGAGCTACTCTCTGGGGCCAACGTCCTGACTTTC.

The rearrangement joins TRBV4-1 to TRBJ1-5; weak D call: TRBD1 (5 bases). Per the germline V gene, CDR1 is MGHRA and CDR2 is YSYEKL. V lost 1 base and J lost 5, with 6 bases in between. This CDR3 is 13 amino acids long. CDR3 DNA: TGCGCCAGCAGCCAAGTAGGGGATCAGCCCCAGCATTTT. Its protein product is CASSQVGDQPQHF.

The V gene is TRBV30, the J gene TRBJ2-7, with 15 bases aligning to TRBD2. Germline-derived CDR1 and CDR2 are GTSNPN and SVGIG (reference sequence). CDR3 length: 16 residues. After removal of 4 bases from V and 1 base from J, the junction contained 5 bases not matched to a gene. The CDR3 DNA reads TGTGCCTGGAAGTCCGGGACTAGCGGGAGGTCCTACGAGCAGTACTTC. It yields the protein CAWKSGTSGRSYEQYF.

This sequence joins TRBV6-4 and TRBJ2-2; D gene unclear. Looked up from germline, CDR1 is MRHNA and CDR2 is SNTAGT. The CDR3 contains 14 residues. V lost 6 bases to trimming and J lost 0 bases, with 8 bases between them. Here the CDR3 DNA reads TGTGCCAGCAGGTTAGGGACGAACACCGGGGAGCTGTTTTTT. It encodes CASRLGTNTGELFF.

The rearrangement links TRBV29-1 to TRBJ2-7; 11 bases line up with TRBD2. The germline V gene encodes CDR1 SQVTM and CDR2 ANQGSEA. V shed 7 bases, J shed 0 bases, and the junction held 2 bases outside the gene matches. CDR3 length: 13 amino acids. The CDR3 nucleotides are TGCAGCGGGACTAGCGGGTACTCCTACGAGCAGTACTTC. Translated, it gives CSGTSGYSYEQYF.

J is TRBJ2-1 and V is TRBV6-5, with 10 positions matching TRBD2. The CDR3 loop spans 15 amino acids. Unmatched junction bases numbered 11, after V lost 6 bases and J lost 9 bases. CDR1 MNHEY and CDR2 SVGAGI come from the germline V gene. In nucleotides, the CDR3 is TGTGCCAGCAGCCTACGGGCTAGCGGGAGTAGTGAGCAGTTCTTC. Protein product: CASSLRASGSSEQFF.

This clone was seen only once. This rearrangement joins TRBV14 to TRBJ2-3, with 9 positions matching TRBD2. The CDR3 length is 15 residues. Germline V gives CDR1 SGHDN, CDR2 FVKESK. Germline trimming cut 6 bases from V and 2 bases from J; bases unmatched to any gene: 6. The CDR3 region is CASSWLAGVTDTQYF. CDR3 nucleotides: TGTGCCAGCAGTTGGTTAGCGGGGGTCACAGATACGCAGTATTTT.

V usage is TRBV9 and J usage is TRBJ1-2; unclear D gene. Germline V lookup: CDR1 SGDLS, CDR2 YYNGEE. The CDR3 extends over 12 amino acids. The V end was cut by 3 bases, the J end by 6 bases, with 9 bases between. CDR3 nucleotide sequence: TGTGCCAGCAGCGCCCACAGCAATGGCTACACCTTC. This gives the protein CASSAHSNGYTF.

The V call is TRBV18, the J call TRBJ2-3; D perhaps matches TRBD1 (6 bases). Germline V gene lookup returns CDR1 KGHSH and CDR2 LQKENI. V shed 3 bases and J shed 2 bases, with 18 bases lying between them. The CDR3 consists of 17 residues. This chain's CDR3 is CASSPTPGHPNTDTQYF. CDR3 in DNA: TGTGCCAGCTCACCCACCCCGGGACACCCTAACACAGATACGCAGTATTTT.

The chain employs TRBV27 and TRBJ2-3; TRBD1 or TRBD2 may be the D gene (5 bases each). V lost 5 bases, J lost 3 bases, and 18 bases lay in between. The CDR3 extends over 16 amino acids. The germline CDR1 and CDR2 sequences are MNHEY and SMNVEV (reference sequence). The CDR3 region is CASSTGTRRSTDTQYF. In nucleotides, the CDR3 is TGTGCCAGCAGTACCGGGACCCGAAGGTCGACAGATACGCAGTATTTT.

The rearrangement links TRBV28 to TRBJ2-7; 9 nucleotides line up with TRBD1. The CDR3 consists of 14 residues. The V and J ends lost 3 bases and 6 bases, in that order; junction bases with no gene match: 6. Germline lookup yields CDR1 MDHEN and CDR2 SYDVKM. The CDR3 loop reads CASSFPGQGVEQYF. Here the CDR3 DNA reads TGTGCCAGCAGTTTCCCGGGACAGGGTGTCGAGCAGTACTTC.

This sequence joins TRBV7-9 and TRBJ2-1, with a possible D match to TRBD1 (6 bases). Germline V lookup: CDR1 SEHNR, CDR2 FQNEAQ (reference sequence). This CDR3 contains 15 residues. Trimming took off 5 bases at V and 6 bases at J, with 17 bases between the two ends. DNA of the CDR3: TGTGCCAGCAGCCTGGGAACAGGGTGGTCCAATGAGCAGTTCTTC. It specifies CASSLGTGWSNEQFF.

The V gene is TRBV7-3, the J gene TRBJ2-2; 8 nucleotides line up with TRBD1. V was pared by 5 bases and J by 6 bases, with 14 bases of the junction left unmatched. Per the germline V gene, CDR1 is SGHTA and CDR2 is FQGTGA. The CDR3 loop spans 17 amino acids. CDR3 in amino acids: CASSLEFGQGRAGELFF. The CDR3 DNA follows: TGTGCCAGCAGCCTCGAATTTGGACAGGGACGGGCCGGGGAGCTGTTTTTT.

The rearrangement links TRBV7-9 to TRBJ2-7; perhaps TRBD2 as D (5 bases). Germline values: CDR1 SEHNR, CDR2 FQNEAQ (reference sequence). V lost 4 bases and J lost 4, with 14 bases in between. The CDR3 loop spans 14 amino acids. CDR3 protein: CASSSTREGYEQYF. For the CDR3, the DNA is TGTGCCAGCAGCTCCACTAGAGAAGGATACGAGCAGTACTTC. The variable domain in full, completed from reference TRBV7-9 and TRBJ2-7, reads DTGVSQNPRHKITKRGQNVTFRCDPISEHNRLYWYRQTLGQGPEFLTYFQNEAQLEKSRLLSDRFSAERPKGSFSTLEIQRTEQGDSAMYLCASSSTREGYEQYFGPGTRLTVT.

The chain links TRBV7-9 to TRBJ1-1; no firm D call. V lost 4 bases, J lost 5 bases, and 5 bases lay in between. This CDR3 is 11 amino acids long. CDR1 is SEHNR and CDR2 is FQNEAQ in the germline V gene (reference sequence). In DNA form, the CDR3 reads TGTGCCAGCAGCTATGGTACTGAAGCTTTCTTT. It encodes CASSYGTEAFF.